The rows below give T cell receptor beta chains drawn from one sample of a study of blood T cell repertoires in COVID-19. TCRdb's table, derived via immunoSEQ multiplex PCR, lists solely in-frame clones and lacks some. The sample contains about 280,000 clones, approximately 90% of which appear only once. The specimen was peripheral blood. Receptors originate from a woman in her twenties or thirties with active or convalescent COVID-19. Both conserved end residues are part of each CDR3. Each record gives: clone size, V gene, D gene, J gene, CDR3 DNA, CDR3 protein. D genes are given only for firm matches. A row's size may be missing; if present it is once, few, many or a size class.

clone size: NA
V gene: TRBV9
D gene: TRBD1
J gene: TRBJ2-6
CDR3 DNA: TGTGCCAGCAGCGACCGACAGGGAGAGGTAACTGGGGCCAACGTCCTGACTTTC
CDR3 protein: CASSDRQGEVTGANVLTF

clone size: NA
V gene: TRBV7-6
D gene: NA
J gene: TRBJ2-5
CDR3 DNA: TGTGCCAGCAGCCCCCAAGGTCAGGGGACCCAGTACTTC
CDR3 protein: CASSPQGQGTQYF

clone size: few
V gene: TRBV10-3
D gene: NA
J gene: TRBJ1-5
CDR3 DNA: TGTGCCACCGCCCCTGACTTCAATCAGCCCCAGCATTTT
CDR3 protein: CATAPDFNQPQHF

clone size: NA
V gene: TRBV27
D gene: TRBD1
J gene: TRBJ1-6
CDR3 DNA: TGTGCCAGCAGCCCACGACCACCGGGACAGATTAATTCACCCCTCCACTTT
CDR3 protein: CASSPRPPGQINSPLHF

clone size: NA
V gene: TRBV21-1
D gene: NA
J gene: TRBJ2-2
CDR3 DNA: TGTGCCAGCAGCAAAAGGACAGGGGGAGGGAACACCGGGGAGCTGTTTTTT
CDR3 protein: CASSKRTGGGNTGELFF

clone size: NA
V gene: TRBV4-2
D gene: TRBD2
J gene: TRBJ2-3
CDR3 DNA: TGTGCCAGCCATAGCGGGGGGTGGAAGGATACGCAGTATTTT
CDR3 protein: CASHSGGWKDTQYF

clone size: NA
V gene: TRBV24-1
D gene: NA
J gene: TRBJ1-3
CDR3 DNA: TGTGCCACCAGTGATCCGAGAGCTGGAAACACCATATATTTT
CDR3 protein: CATSDPRAGNTIYF

clone size: NA
V gene: TRBV5-4
D gene: TRBD1
J gene: TRBJ1-1
CDR3 DNA: TGTGCCACCGGGACAGGGAACACTGAAGCTTTCTTT
CDR3 protein: CATGTGNTEAFF

clone size: NA
V gene: TRBV3-1/TRBV3-2
D gene: NA
J gene: TRBJ2-3
CDR3 DNA: TGTGCCAGCAGCCAAGCATCCACAGATACGCAGTATTTT
CDR3 protein: CASSQASTDTQYF

clone size: NA
V gene: TRBV4-1
D gene: TRBD2
J gene: TRBJ2-3
CDR3 DNA: TGCGCCAGCAGCCAAGTTGGCTCTCGCGGGGGTTTCACAGATACGCAGTATTTT
CDR3 protein: CASSQVGSRGGFTDTQYF

clone size: NA
V gene: TRBV2
D gene: TRBD2
J gene: TRBJ2-3
CDR3 DNA: TGTGCCAGCAGGAGAGCGGGGGGGACAGATACGCAGTATTTT
CDR3 protein: CASRRAGGTDTQYF

clone size: NA
V gene: TRBV10-1
D gene: NA
J gene: TRBJ2-1
CDR3 DNA: TGCGCCAGCAGTCGGTTTGGCAGGGTCAATGAGCAGTTCTTC
CDR3 protein: CASSRFGRVNEQFF

clone size: NA
V gene: TRBV10-1
D gene: TRBD2
J gene: TRBJ2-5
CDR3 DNA: TGCGCCAGCAGTGAGTCTAGCGGGAAAGAGACCCAGTACTTC
CDR3 protein: CASSESSGKETQYF

clone size: NA
V gene: TRBV2
D gene: NA
J gene: TRBJ2-7
CDR3 DNA: TGTGCCAGCAGACCGGGAATCGGCTACGAGCAGTACTTC
CDR3 protein: CASRPGIGYEQYF

clone size: NA
V gene: TRBV6-1
D gene: NA
J gene: TRBJ2-3
CDR3 DNA: TGTGCCAGCAGTGAATTGGAGGGTTCTGCAGATACGCAGTATTTT
CDR3 protein: CASSELEGSADTQYF

clone size: NA
V gene: TRBV7-9
D gene: TRBD1
J gene: TRBJ1-2
CDR3 DNA: TGTGCCAGCAGCCAACTTCCGCGACAGGGGGCTGCTGGCTACACCTTC
CDR3 protein: CASSQLPRQGAAGYTF

clone size: NA
V gene: TRBV30
D gene: NA
J gene: TRBJ1-2
CDR3 DNA: TGTGCCTGGATGGTATCCGAGACAGCTTATGGCTACACCTTC
CDR3 protein: CAWMVSETAYGYTF

clone size: NA
V gene: TRBV28
D gene: NA
J gene: TRBJ1-2
CDR3 DNA: TGTGCCAGCAGTTCAACAGGGTTAGGGGGTACGGTTGATGGCTACACCTTC
CDR3 protein: CASSSTGLGGTVDGYTF

clone size: NA
V gene: TRBV7-2
D gene: TRBD2
J gene: TRBJ2-1
CDR3 DNA: TGTGCCAGCAGCTTTAGCGGGGGGGCCGGCAATGAGCAGTTCTTC
CDR3 protein: CASSFSGGAGNEQFF

clone size: NA
V gene: TRBV9
D gene: TRBD2
J gene: TRBJ2-2
CDR3 DNA: TGTGCCAGCAGCGAGCTAGCGGGGGTGTTCACCGGGGAGCTGTTTTTT
CDR3 protein: CASSELAGVFTGELFF